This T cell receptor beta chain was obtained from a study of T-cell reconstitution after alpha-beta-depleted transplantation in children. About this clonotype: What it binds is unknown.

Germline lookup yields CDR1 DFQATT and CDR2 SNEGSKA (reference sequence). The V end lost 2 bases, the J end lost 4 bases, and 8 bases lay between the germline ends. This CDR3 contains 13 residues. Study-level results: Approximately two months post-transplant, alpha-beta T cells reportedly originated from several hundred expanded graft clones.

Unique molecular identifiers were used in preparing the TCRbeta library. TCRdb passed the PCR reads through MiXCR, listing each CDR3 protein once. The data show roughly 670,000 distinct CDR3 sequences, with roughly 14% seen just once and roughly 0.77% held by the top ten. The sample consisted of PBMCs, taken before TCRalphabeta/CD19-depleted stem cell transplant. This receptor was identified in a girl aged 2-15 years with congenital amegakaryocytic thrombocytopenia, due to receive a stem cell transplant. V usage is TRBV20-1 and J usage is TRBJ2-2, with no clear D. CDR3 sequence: CSARQPSTGELFF. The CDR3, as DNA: TGCAGTGCTAGACAGCCCAGCACCGGGGAGCTGTTTTTT.